This T cell receptor beta chain was identified during a study of T cell clonotyping in hematopoietic cell transplantation. Turning to this clone: The antigen is not known.

General study results and limits: No sorting was done, leaving CD4 and CD8 contributions mixed. Recipient TCR diversity dropped after transplant; expanded clonotypes rose from day 30 to 180.

Blood collection times were about day -28 and days 30, 100, 180 posttransplant. The table came from immunoSEQ multiplex PCR; TCRdb's copy has only in-frame clones and leaves some out. The data hold 5,800 or so clones, with around 80% observed a single time. This material consisted of PBMCs, taken 100 days after allogeneic stem cell transplant. This TCR was sampled from a male patient in his forties or fifties who had an allogeneic stem cell transplant from an unrelated donor, so the T cells may come from the graft donor. Some clones in this sample may be carry-over from other donors' samples.

The CDR3 sequence is CASSLGRAYEQYF. The CDR3 DNA reads as TGTGCCAGCAGCTTGGGGCGCGCCTACGAGCAGTACTTC. The chain joins TRBV5-6 to TRBJ2-7; D is unclear. Trimming left V 0 bases short and J 2 bases short, with 6 bases between. There are 13 residues in the CDR3. Germline loops: CDR1 SGHDT, CDR2 YYEEEE.